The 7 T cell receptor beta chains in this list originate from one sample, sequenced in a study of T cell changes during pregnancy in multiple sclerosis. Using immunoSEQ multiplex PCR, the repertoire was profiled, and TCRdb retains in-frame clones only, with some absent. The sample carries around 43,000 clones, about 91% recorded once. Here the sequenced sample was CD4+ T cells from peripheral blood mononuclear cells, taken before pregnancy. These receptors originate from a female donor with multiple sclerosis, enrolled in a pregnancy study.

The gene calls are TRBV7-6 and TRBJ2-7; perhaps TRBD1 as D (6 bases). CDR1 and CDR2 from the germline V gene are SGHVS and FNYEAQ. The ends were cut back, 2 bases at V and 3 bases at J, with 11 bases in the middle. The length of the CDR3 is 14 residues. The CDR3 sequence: CASSLQGTLYEQYF. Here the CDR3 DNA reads TGTGCCAGCAGCTTACAGGGGACCCTCTACGAGCAGTACTTC.

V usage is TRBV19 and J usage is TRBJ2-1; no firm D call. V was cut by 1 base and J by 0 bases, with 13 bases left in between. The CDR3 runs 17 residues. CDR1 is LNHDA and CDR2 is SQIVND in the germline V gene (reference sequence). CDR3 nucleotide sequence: TGTGCCAGTAGTATAGGCAGACATAGAAGCTCCTACAATGAGCAGTTCTTC. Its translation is CASSIGRHRSSYNEQFF.

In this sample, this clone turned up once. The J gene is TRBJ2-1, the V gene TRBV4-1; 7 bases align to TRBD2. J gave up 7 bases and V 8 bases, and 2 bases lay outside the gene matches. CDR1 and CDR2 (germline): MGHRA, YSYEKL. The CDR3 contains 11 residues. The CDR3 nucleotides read TGCGCCAGCGGGAGGGCGAATGAGCAGTTCTTC. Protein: CASGRANEQFF.

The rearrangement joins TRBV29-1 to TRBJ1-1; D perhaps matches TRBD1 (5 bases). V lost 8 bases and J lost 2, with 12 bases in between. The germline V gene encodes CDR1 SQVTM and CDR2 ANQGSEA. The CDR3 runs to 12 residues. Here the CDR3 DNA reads TGCAGCCACGGAGGGGCAAACACTGAAGCTTTCTTT. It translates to CSHGGANTEAFF.

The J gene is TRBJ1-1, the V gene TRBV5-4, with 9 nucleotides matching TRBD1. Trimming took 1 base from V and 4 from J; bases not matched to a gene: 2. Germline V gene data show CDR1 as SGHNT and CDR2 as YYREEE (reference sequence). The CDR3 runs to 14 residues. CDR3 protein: CASSLTGGSTEAFF. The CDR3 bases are TGTGCCAGCAGCTTGACAGGGGGCAGCACTGAAGCTTTCTTT.

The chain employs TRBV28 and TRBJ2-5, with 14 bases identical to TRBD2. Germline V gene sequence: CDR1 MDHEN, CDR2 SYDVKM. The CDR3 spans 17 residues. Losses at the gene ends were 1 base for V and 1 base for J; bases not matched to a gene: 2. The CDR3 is CASSLSGLAGGQETQYF. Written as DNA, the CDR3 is TGTGCCAGCAGTTTATCCGGACTAGCGGGAGGCCAAGAGACCCAGTACTTC.

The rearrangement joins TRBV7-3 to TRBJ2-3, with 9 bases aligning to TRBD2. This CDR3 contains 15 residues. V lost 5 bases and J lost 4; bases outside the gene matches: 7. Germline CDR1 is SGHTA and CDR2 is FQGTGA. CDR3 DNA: TGTGCCAGCAGCCTGGGGGCGGGAGGGGCAGATACGCAGTATTTT. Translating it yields CASSLGAGGADTQYF.